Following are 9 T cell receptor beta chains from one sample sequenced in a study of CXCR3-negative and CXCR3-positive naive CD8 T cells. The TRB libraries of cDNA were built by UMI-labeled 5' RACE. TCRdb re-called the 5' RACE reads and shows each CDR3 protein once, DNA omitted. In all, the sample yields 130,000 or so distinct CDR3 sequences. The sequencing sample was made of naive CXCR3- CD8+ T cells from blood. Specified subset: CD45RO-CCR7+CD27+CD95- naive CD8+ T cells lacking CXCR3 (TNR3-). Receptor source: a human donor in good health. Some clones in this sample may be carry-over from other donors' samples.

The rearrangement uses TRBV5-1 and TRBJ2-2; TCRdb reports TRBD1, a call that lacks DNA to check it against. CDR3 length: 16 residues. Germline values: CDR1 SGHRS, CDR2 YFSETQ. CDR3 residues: CASSRRVASNTGELFF.

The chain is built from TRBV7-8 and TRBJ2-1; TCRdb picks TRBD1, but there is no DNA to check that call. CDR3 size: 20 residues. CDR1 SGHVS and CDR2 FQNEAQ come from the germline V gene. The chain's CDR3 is CASSPGWGDYPTPPDNEQFF.

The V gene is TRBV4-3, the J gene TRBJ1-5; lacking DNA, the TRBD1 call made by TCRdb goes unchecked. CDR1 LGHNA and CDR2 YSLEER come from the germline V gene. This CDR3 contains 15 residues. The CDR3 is CASSQYRAPNQPQHF.

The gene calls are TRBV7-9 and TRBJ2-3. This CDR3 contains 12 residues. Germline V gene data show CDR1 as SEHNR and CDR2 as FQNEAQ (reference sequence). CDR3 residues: CASSSPTDTQYF.

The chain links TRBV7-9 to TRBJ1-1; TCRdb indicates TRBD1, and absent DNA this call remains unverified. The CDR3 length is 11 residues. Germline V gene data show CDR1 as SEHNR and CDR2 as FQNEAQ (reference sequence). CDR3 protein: CASSPLLEAFF.

The CDR3 protein is CSALPGLAAYNEQFF. The chain has TRBV20-1 and TRBJ2-1; the TRBD2 assignment by TCRdb is unverifiable without DNA. This CDR3 has 15 amino acids. The germline V gene encodes CDR1 DFQATT and CDR2 SNEGSKA (reference sequence).

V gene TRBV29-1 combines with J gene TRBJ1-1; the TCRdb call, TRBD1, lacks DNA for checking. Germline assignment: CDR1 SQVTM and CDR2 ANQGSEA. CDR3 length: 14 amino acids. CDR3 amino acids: CSVEPDPGYTEAFF.

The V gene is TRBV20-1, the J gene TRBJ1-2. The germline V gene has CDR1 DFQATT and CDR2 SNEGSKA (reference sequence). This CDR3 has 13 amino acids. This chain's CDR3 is CSARDTALYGYTF.

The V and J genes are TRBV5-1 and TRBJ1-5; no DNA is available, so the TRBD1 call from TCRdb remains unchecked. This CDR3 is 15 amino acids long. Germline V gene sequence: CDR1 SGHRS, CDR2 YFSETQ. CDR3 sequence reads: CASSPTGLGDQPQHF.